The clone carrying this TCR beta chain was observed many times. Its target is unknown. Noted time point: newly diagnosed GD, antithyroid drugs for less than 3 months. From RNA extracted from PBMCs, the TCR library was made. Diagnoses of Graves' disease were made by American Thyroid Association guidelines. Trimming removed 1 base from V and 6 bases from J, with 9 bases in between. The germline CDR1 and CDR2 sequences are SGHVS and FQNEAQ. CDR3 length: 13 amino acids. This entry belongs to a study of regulatory T cells in long-lasting Graves disease. Notes on the study in general: Persistent Graves' patients possessed reduced TCR diversity relative to recently diagnosed ones.

The authors built TCR beta libraries using iRepertoire HTBI primers and Arm-PCR of CDR3 regions. TCRdb re-analysed the multiplex PCR reads in MiXCR, keeping a single row per CDR3 protein. The data contain about 420,000 distinct CDR3 sequences, roughly 15% of them seen just once; the ten biggest clones take up about 23%. The sample was also linked to a second study, of T cells in Graves' hyperthyroidism and ophthalmopathy.

The input for sequencing was peripheral blood mononuclear cells (PBMCs), taken at new diagnosis, from a patient treated with antithyroid drugs. The sequence came from a woman aged 18-35 years with Graves disease. The V gene is TRBV7-8, the J gene TRBJ1-2; D is undetermined. The CDR3 loop is CASSLGPRDGYTF. The CDR3 region has the DNA TGTGCCAGCAGCTTAGGTCCTCGGGATGGCTACACCTTC. Supplemented by reference TRBV7-8 and TRBJ1-2, the full variable domain reads GAGVSQSPRYKVAKRGQDVALRCDPISGHVSLFWYQQALGQGPEFLTYFQNEAQLDKSGLPSDRFFAERPEGSVSTLKIQRTQQEDSAVYLCASSLGPRDGYTFGSGTRLTVV.